This TCR beta chain was retrieved from a study of cytomegalovirus exposure and HLA in healthy donors. Points from the study as a whole: As a later analysis showed, several of the most significant clusters appeared to be linked to common viral pathogens.

The PCR ran on 60 Vbeta and 13 Jbeta primers. The method was immunoSEQ multiplex PCR; TCRdb's version includes in-frame clones alone and lacks a portion of them. The sample carries about 240,000 clones, 81% recorded once. On this clone itself: Its antigen is not known.

CDR3 length equals 15 residues. Germline CDR1 is SGHDT and CDR2 is YYEEEE. V lost 0 bases and J lost 7, with 14 bases in between. V usage is TRBV5-6 and J usage is TRBJ2-1; D possibly corresponds to TRBD1 (5 bases). The source of this sequence is a woman between 55 and 75 years old in good health and CMV-seropositive. The sample was PBMCs. The CDR3, as DNA: TGTGCCAGCAGCTTGGTCGGGCTGGCAGGGAATGAGCAGTTCTTC. As protein: CASSLVGLAGNEQFF.